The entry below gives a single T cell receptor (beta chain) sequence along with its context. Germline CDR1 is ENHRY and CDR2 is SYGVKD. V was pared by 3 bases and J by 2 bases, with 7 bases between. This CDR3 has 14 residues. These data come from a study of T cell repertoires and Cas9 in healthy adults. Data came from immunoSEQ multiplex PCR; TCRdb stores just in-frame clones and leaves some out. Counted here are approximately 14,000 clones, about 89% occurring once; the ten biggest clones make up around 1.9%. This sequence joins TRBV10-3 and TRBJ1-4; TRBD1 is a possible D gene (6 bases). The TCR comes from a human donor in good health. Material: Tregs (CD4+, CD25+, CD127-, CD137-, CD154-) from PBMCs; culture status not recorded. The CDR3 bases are TGTGCCATCAGTGAAACAGGGACTAATGAAAAACTGTTTTTT. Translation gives CAISETGTNEKLFF.